One and the same sample provided the 25 T cell receptor beta chains below, sequenced in a study of molecular identifiers for immune sequencing clone quantification. TCRdb independently ran MiXCR on the PCR reads; one entry per CDR3 protein. The sample contains about 100,000 distinct CDR3 sequences, under 40% of which appear only once. Source material: naive CD8+ T cells from blood, with Jurkat cell RNA spiked in. Subset specified: FACS-sorted CD8+CD4-CCR7+CD45RA+ naive T cells. These receptors were obtained from a human donor in good health. Some libraries in this study had Jurkat cell RNA spiked in.

This clonotype has ten or more counts. The chain links TRBV7-8 to TRBJ2-5; TRBD2 matches at 12 bases. V shed 6 bases, J shed 4 bases, and the junction held 6 bases outside the gene matches. Germline CDR1 is SGHVS and CDR2 is FQNEAQ. This CDR3 spans 15 amino acids. The CDR3 region is CASSLLAGGPETQYF. DNA for the CDR3: TGTGCCAGCAGTCTGCTAGCGGGAGGGCCAGAGACCCAGTACTTC.

This clonotype was counted a few times. J is TRBJ2-7 and V is TRBV13; D not resolved. V dropped 5 bases and J dropped 7 bases, with 12 bases sitting between them. The CDR3 runs 12 residues. CDR1 is PRHDT and CDR2 is FYEKMQ in the germline V gene (reference sequence). CDR3 bases: TGTGCCAGCAGCCTCAACGCCCCGGAGCAGTACTTC. This translates into CASSLNAPEQYF.

Note on this clonotype: Being one base from a much bigger clone, this may be a read error. J is TRBJ2-5 and V is TRBV11-2; D is uncertain. This CDR3 contains 13 residues. Germline V gene data show CDR1 as SGHAT and CDR2 as FQNNGV. DNA of the CDR3: TGTGCCAACAGCTTAACCCTCCAAGAGACCCAGTACTTC. Protein product: CANSLTLQETQYF.

This clonotype has only a few counts. This rearrangement joins TRBV2 to TRBJ1-1, with TRBD1 matching over 9 bases. The CDR3 runs 13 residues. V shed 9 bases, J shed 2 bases, and the junction held 4 bases outside the gene matches. Germline V gene lookup returns CDR1 SNHLY and CDR2 FYNNEI. DNA of the CDR3: TGTGCCAGTGGGGACAGGGTTAACACTGAAGCTTTCTTT. Encoded protein: CASGDRVNTEAFF.

This clonotype has a count of ten or more. The rearrangement links TRBV5-1 to TRBJ2-1; 9 nucleotides agree with TRBD2. With V trimmed by 6 bases and J by 5 bases, 6 bases remained unmatched. Per the germline V gene, CDR1 is SGHRS and CDR2 is YFSETQ. The CDR3 has 14 amino acids. The CDR3 protein is CASTGTSRNNEQFF. In nucleotides, the CDR3 is TGCGCCAGCACGGGGACTAGCAGAAACAATGAGCAGTTCTTC.

Details on this clonotype: This is likely a read error, given that the CDR3 carries no conserved phenylalanine or tryptophan at its end. This chain connects TRBV7-2 to TRBJ2-3; the D is unclear. Germline CDR1 is SGHTA and CDR2 is FQGNSA. The CDR3 has 13 residues. Trimming stripped 1 base from V and 4 bases from J, with 6 bases between. The CDR3 nucleotides are TGTGCCAGCAGCTTAGACAAGTCAGATACGCAGTATATT. Translation gives CASSLDKSDTQYI.

CDR3 nucleotide sequence: TGTGCCAGCAGCCGAGAATGGCGGGACGGAGGAAAGACCCAGTACTTC. Translating gives CASSREWRDGGKTQYF. The rearrangement links TRBV7-8 to TRBJ2-5; D is perhaps TRBD2 (6 bases). Germline CDR1 and CDR2: SGHVS and FQNEAQ. Trimming left V 5 bases short and J 6 bases short, with 22 bases between. The CDR3 covers 16 residues.

V is TRBV12-3 or TRBV12-4 and J is TRBJ1-2; tentatively, D is TRBD1 (5 bases). The CDR3 contains 13 residues. The V end was cut by 2 bases, the J end by 9 bases, with 13 bases between. This CDR3 reads CASSLSGGYSYTF. In nucleotides, the CDR3 is TGTGCCAGCAGTTTATCTGGGGGTTATAGCTACACCTTC.

This clonotype has ten or more counts. This chain joins TRBV6-5 and TRBJ2-7; the match to TRBD1 covers 10 bases. This CDR3 contains 14 residues. Trimming removed 2 bases from V and 5 bases from J; junction bases left unmatched: 3. Germline CDR1 reads MNHEY; CDR2 reads SVGAGI. Here the CDR3 reads CASSYKTGGDEQYF. CDR3 coding DNA: TGTGCCAGCAGTTACAAGACAGGGGGCGACGAGCAGTACTTC.

This clonotype has at least ten counts. V usage is TRBV6-1 and J usage is TRBJ1-4, with no clear D. The CDR3 has 14 amino acids. Germline V gene sequence: CDR1 MNHNS, CDR2 SASEGT. V lost 3 bases, J lost 7 bases, and 12 bases lay in between. CDR3 protein: CASSETRVPEKLFF. CDR3 nucleotides: TGTGCCAGCAGTGAGACGAGGGTTCCTGAAAAACTGTTTTTT.

The CDR3: CASSRQGGSEAFF. CDR3 in DNA: TGTGCCAGCAGCAGACAGGGGGGATCTGAAGCTTTCTTT. This rearrangement joins TRBV7-6 to TRBJ1-1; 9 nucleotides line up with TRBD1. CDR1 is SGHVS, CDR2 FNYEAQ, per germline. The CDR3 loop spans 13 amino acids. The V and J ends lost 5 bases and 6 bases, in that order; junction bases with no gene match: 4.

This clonotype showed up just a few times. The rearrangement links TRBV7-9 to TRBJ2-3; 7 nucleotides line up with TRBD2. In germline, CDR1 is SEHNR, CDR2 FQNEAQ (reference sequence). The CDR3 length is 15 residues. J lost 2 bases, V lost 0 bases, and 2 bases had no gene match. For the CDR3, the DNA is TGTGCCAGCAGCTTAGCAGCGGGAACCACAGATACGCAGTATTTT. Amino acid sequence: CASSLAAGTTDTQYF.

The rearrangement joins TRBV28 to TRBJ2-1; possible D gene TRBD2, 6 bases. This CDR3 has 16 residues. Germline assignment: CDR1 MDHEN and CDR2 SYDVKM. The germline V and J ends were trimmed by 5 bases and 6 bases, with 20 bases remaining between them. The CDR3, as DNA: TGTGCCAGCAGTGTAGCCAGGGAGGTTGACGTCAATGAGCAGTTCTTC. Encoded protein: CASSVAREVDVNEQFF. Complete variable domain (other parts from reference TRBV28 and TRBJ2-1): DVKVTQSSRYLVKRTGEKVFLECVQDMDHENMFWYRQDPGLGLRLIYFSYDVKMKEKGDIPEGYSVSREKKERFSLILESASTNQTSMYLCASSVAREVDVNEQFFGPGTRLTVL.

V gene TRBV10-3 combines with J gene TRBJ2-3, with 9 bases identical to TRBD1. V was pared by 0 bases and J by 4 bases, with 8 bases of the junction left unmatched. CDR1 is ENHRY and CDR2 is SYGVKD in the germline V gene. The CDR3 is 17 residues long. The CDR3 protein is CAISESGTGTRADTQYF. In nucleotides, the CDR3 is TGTGCCATCAGTGAGTCCGGGACAGGGACCCGGGCAGATACGCAGTATTTT.

The chain uses TRBV18 and TRBJ2-1; 7 bases align to TRBD1. The CDR3 extends over 15 amino acids. The germline gives CDR1 KGHSH, CDR2 LQKENI. Trimming took 4 bases from V and 4 from J; bases not matched to a gene: 7. The CDR3 sequence is CASSRTGTEYNEQFF. The CDR3 DNA follows: TGTGCCAGCTCACGCACTGGGACAGAGTACAATGAGCAGTTCTTC.

This clonotype was counted only a few times. The chain employs TRBV11-2 and TRBJ2-3, with D maybe TRBD1 (5 bases). The CDR3 is 17 residues long. With 4 bases removed from V and 2 bases from J, the gap between germline ends came to 19 bases. Germline CDR1 and CDR2: SGHAT and FQNNGV. CDR3 amino acids: CASSSTDPRGVTDTQYF. CDR3 sequence (DNA): TGTGCCAGCAGCTCAACGGATCCTAGGGGTGTCACAGATACGCAGTATTTT.

This rearrangement joins TRBV7-6 to TRBJ2-2; no firm D call. The CDR3 is made up of 17 amino acids. The germline gives CDR1 SGHVS, CDR2 FNYEAQ. The V end lost 4 bases, the J end lost 6 bases, and 21 bases lay between the germline ends. The CDR3 DNA follows: TGTGCCAGCAGCTCCACTAATTCGGACCGGGTCGCCGGGGAGCTGTTTTTT. Translating gives CASSSTNSDRVAGELFF.

The chain combines TRBV27 with TRBJ2-3, with no clear D. The CDR3 length is 17 residues. Germline V lookup: CDR1 MNHEY, CDR2 SMNVEV (reference sequence). Trimming took off 5 bases at V and 4 bases at J, with 22 bases between the two ends. CDR3 protein: CASSPHHSGFVSDTQYF. The CDR3 DNA sequence: TGTGCCAGCAGTCCTCATCATTCAGGTTTTGTATCAGATACGCAGTATTTT.

The CDR3 reads CASSFRLALYNEQFF. For the CDR3, the DNA is TGTGCCAGCAGTTTCAGACTAGCGCTTTACAATGAGCAGTTCTTC. The J gene is TRBJ2-1, the V gene TRBV27; 8 bases agree with TRBD2. There are 15 residues in the CDR3. Germline V gene lookup returns CDR1 MNHEY and CDR2 SMNVEV (reference sequence). Trimming removed 3 bases from V and 4 bases from J; junction bases left unmatched: 5.

This clonotype has just a few counts. The J gene is TRBJ2-3, the V gene TRBV4-1; D unclear. CDR1 and CDR2 (germline): MGHRA, YSYEKL. Between the trimmed V and J ends, which lost 0 bases and 5 bases, there was a span of 6 bases. This CDR3 contains 13 residues. The DNA of the CDR3 is TGCGCCAGCAGCCAAGAACGTGAAGATACGCAGTATTTT. Translating it yields CASSQEREDTQYF.

The chain combines TRBV25-1 with TRBJ2-3, with TRBD1 as a possible D gene (6 bases). V was cut by 6 bases and J by 0 bases, with 10 bases left in between. The CDR3 runs 14 residues. Germline values: CDR1 MGHDK, CDR2 SYGVNS. As DNA, the CDR3 is TGTGCCAGCAGCGACAGGAGAAGCACAGATACGCAGTATTTT. Translation gives CASSDRRSTDTQYF.

CDR3 sequence reads: CASSLDRRLNNEQFF. In nucleotides, the CDR3 is TGTGCCAGCAGCTTGGACAGGCGACTTAACAATGAGCAGTTCTTC. The gene calls are TRBV7-9 and TRBJ2-1, with 7 bases fitting TRBD1. Germline CDR1 SEHNR, CDR2 FQNEAQ (reference sequence). V gave up 3 bases and J gave up 5 bases; unmatched junction bases: 7. The CDR3 spans 15 residues.

Concerning this clonotype: One end of the junction does not line up with germline, which may come from a read error. The CDR3 coding sequence is TGTGCCAGCAGTCCCCGTTCTAGCGGGAACCTCGGGGCGCAGTGTTTT. Residues: CASSPRSSGNLGAQCF. This chain uses TRBV28 with TRBJ2-3, with 9 nucleotides matching TRBD2. CDR1 is MDHEN, CDR2 SYDVKM, per germline. This CDR3 comprises 16 residues.

The sample holds many counts of this clonotype. The gene calls are TRBV4-3 and TRBJ2-7; D perhaps matches TRBD2 (5 bases). The germline V gene encodes CDR1 LGHNA and CDR2 YSLEER. The CDR3 length is 14 residues. V was trimmed by 4 bases and J by 3 bases, leaving 13 bases between them. The CDR3 bases are TGCGCCAGCAGCCCCAGTGCTAGCAGCTACGAGCAGTACTTC. Encoded protein: CASSPSASSYEQYF.

This clonotype occurred many times. The chain is built from TRBV19 and TRBJ1-1; TRBD1 aligns across 8 bases. Trimming cost V 6 bases and J 3 bases; bases outside gene matches: 6. Germline CDR1 reads LNHDA; CDR2 reads SQIVND (reference sequence). The CDR3 extends over 14 amino acids. CDR3 coding DNA: TGTGCCAGTAGGTCGGACAGGGAGTACACTGAAGCTTTCTTT. It specifies CASRSDREYTEAFF.